This TCR beta chain was sequenced for a study of T cells in Graves' hyperthyroidism and ophthalmopathy. Study-wide findings and caveats: A 13 V-J signature model discriminated ophthalmopathy versus stable hyperthyroidism.

This clonotype has at least ten counts. Its cognate antigen is unknown. Diagnosis relied on clinical symptoms, serum thyroxine and TRAb, thyroid ultrasound and orbital computed tomography. V was clipped by 4 bases and J by 8 bases, with 4 bases between them. This CDR3 has 10 amino acids. Per germline, CDR1 SNHLY and CDR2 FYNNEI. TCR beta CDR3 regions were amplified from RNA. TCR CDR3 underwent first-round RT-PCR with the HTBI primer set. TCRdb passed the multiplex PCR reads through MiXCR, listing each CDR3 protein once. The table lists a few hundred thousand distinct CDR3 sequences, 15% to 19% of them singletons.

The chain employs TRBV2 and TRBJ2-3, with unresolved D. The sequenced sample consisted of blood. The sequence derives from a woman in her thirties with Graves' hyperthyroidism. CDR3 protein: CASSGRTQYF. As DNA, the CDR3 is TGTGCCAGCAGTGGCCGTACGCAGTATTTT.